The 15 T cell receptor beta chains below come from one sample, sequenced in a study of blood T cell repertoires in COVID-19. Assay used: immunoSEQ multiplex PCR; TCRdb lists only in-frame clones, some missing. There are under 200,000 clones in the sample; 88% occur only once, and around 5.8% lies in the top ten. Source material: peripheral blood. Receptors originate from a man aged 35 to 55 with active or convalescent COVID-19.

The V gene is TRBV7-8, the J gene TRBJ1-6; D is possibly TRBD1 (6 bases). The germline CDR1 and CDR2 sequences are SGHVS and FQNEAQ. V was trimmed by 5 bases and J by 2 bases, leaving 10 bases between them. There are 15 residues in the CDR3. The CDR3: CASSPNRAYNSPLHF. CDR3 bases: TGTGCCAGCAGCCCCAACAGGGCCTATAATTCACCCCTCCACTTT.

The rearrangement joins TRBV29-1 to TRBJ1-1; D not resolved. The CDR3 extends over 11 amino acids. The germline gives CDR1 SQVTM, CDR2 ANQGSEA. V lost 5 bases to trimming and J lost 7 bases, with 11 bases between them. Written as DNA, the CDR3 is TGCAGCGTTCAACAAACGGGTGAAGCTTTCTTT. Residues: CSVQQTGEAFF.

The chain has TRBV5-6 and TRBJ1-1, with D possibly matching TRBD1 (6 bases). Germline values: CDR1 SGHDT, CDR2 YYEEEE. Trimming cost V 4 bases and J 2 bases, with 12 bases left between them. The CDR3 spans 14 residues. CDR3 residues: CASSRGGPNTEAFF. The CDR3 coding sequence is TGTGCCAGCAGCCGTGGGGGCCCTAACACTGAAGCTTTCTTT.

J is TRBJ2-7 and V is TRBV2, with D possibly TRBD1 on 5 matching bases. Germline V gene lookup returns CDR1 SNHLY and CDR2 FYNNEI. V was cut by 7 bases and J by 3 bases, with 10 bases left in between. This CDR3 region has 12 residues. The chain's CDR3 is CASNGDSYEQYF. In nucleotides, the CDR3 is TGTGCCAGCAATGGAGACAGCTACGAGCAGTACTTC. Using reference TRBV2 and TRBJ2-7 for the parts outside the CDR3, the full variable domain is EPEVTQTPSHQVTQMGQEVILRCVPISNHLYFYWYRQILGQKVEFLVSFYNNEISEKSEIFDDQFSVERPDGSNFTLKIRSTKLEDSAMYFCASNGDSYEQYFGPGTRLTVT.

The rearrangement joins TRBV6-5 to TRBJ1-2, with D perhaps matching TRBD1 (6 bases). CDR1 MNHEY and CDR2 SVGAGI come from the germline V gene. This CDR3 has 13 residues. The V end was cut by 6 bases, the J end by 4 bases, with 12 bases between. CDR3 loop: CASSAGVSYGYTF. Written as DNA, the CDR3 is TGTGCCAGCAGCGCAGGGGTTTCCTATGGCTACACCTTC.

The chain uses TRBV9 and TRBJ2-1; TRBD1 is a possible D gene (6 bases). Germline-derived CDR1 and CDR2 are SGDLS and YYNGEE. The CDR3 consists of 18 residues. Deletions cut 4 bases from V and 5 bases from J, with 25 bases between. Here the CDR3 DNA reads TGTGCCAGCAGCTCCCGAGGTCTGAGGACAGATAGCCACAATGAGCAGTTCTTC. Encoded protein: CASSSRGLRTDSHNEQFF. The full variable domain, with the rest looked up from reference TRBV9 and TRBJ2-1, is DSGVTQTPKHLITATGQRVTLRCSPRSGDLSVYWYQQSLDQGLQFLIQYYNGEERAKGNILERFSAQQFPDLHSELNLSSLELGDSALYFCASSSRGLRTDSHNEQFFGPGTRLTVL.

This rearrangement joins TRBV5-5 to TRBJ1-2, with D unclear. Germline-derived CDR1 and CDR2 are SGHKS and YYEKEE (reference sequence). CDR3 length: 11 amino acids. The V end was cut by 2 bases, the J end by 8 bases, with 7 bases between. The CDR3 sequence is CASSFGGGYTF. As DNA, the CDR3 is TGTGCCAGCAGCTTTGGAGGGGGCTACACCTTC.

This rearrangement joins TRBV7-9 to TRBJ1-1, with D possibly being TRBD1 (5 bases). This CDR3 comprises 13 residues. V was clipped by 6 bases and J by 0 bases, with 8 bases between them. The germline V gene encodes CDR1 SEHNR and CDR2 FQNEAQ (reference sequence). CDR3 region: CASRMTVNTEAFF. CDR3 nucleotides: TGTGCCAGCAGAATGACAGTGAACACTGAAGCTTTCTTT.

V gene TRBV15 combines with J gene TRBJ1-1; 7 nucleotides line up with TRBD1. The CDR3 consists of 19 residues. The germline V gene has CDR1 LNHNV and CDR2 YYDKDF (reference sequence). V lost 3 bases to trimming and J lost 0 bases; unmatched junction nucleotides: 16. CDR3 nucleotides: TGTGCCACCAGCAGGGCGACCGGGACAGTCACACAGATGAACACTGAAGCTTTCTTT. Its translation: CATSRATGTVTQMNTEAFF.

The chain joins TRBV11-3 to TRBJ2-2, with 7 bases identical to TRBD2. Germline CDR1 is SGHNT and CDR2 is YENEEA. V was pared by 7 bases and J by 1 base, with 9 bases of the junction left unmatched. The CDR3 sequence is 16 residues long. The CDR3 DNA sequence: TGTGCCAGCACCCTAAGGGCTAGCGGGAACACCGGGGAGCTGTTTTTT. It yields the protein CASTLRASGNTGELFF. Drawing the rest from reference TRBV11-3 and TRBJ2-2, the complete variable domain is EAGVVQSPRYKIIEKKQPVAFWCNPISGHNTLYWYLQNLGQGPELLIRYENEEAVDDSQLPKDRFSAERLKGVDSTLKIQPAELGDSAVYLCASTLRASGNTGELFFGEGSRLTVL.

The J gene is TRBJ2-7, the V gene TRBV6-1, with 7 bases that match TRBD2. The CDR3 length is 15 residues. V was clipped by 6 bases and J by 0 bases; unmatched bases: 8. Per the germline V gene, CDR1 is MNHNS and CDR2 is SASEGT. This CDR3 reads CASSQTSRRSYEQYF. The CDR3 bases are TGTGCCAGCAGCCAGACTAGCCGACGCTCCTACGAGCAGTACTTC.

The chain is built from TRBV24-1 and TRBJ1-1; D not resolved. The CDR3 is 13 amino acids. V was clipped by 5 bases and J by 0 bases, with 6 bases between them. Per the germline V gene, CDR1 is KGHDR and CDR2 is SFDVKD. The CDR3 protein is CATSAGMNTEAFF. The CDR3, as DNA: TGTGCCACCAGTGCGGGTATGAACACTGAAGCTTTCTTT.

This chain uses TRBV14 with TRBJ2-7; D unresolved. Trimming took off 1 base at V and 5 bases at J, with 3 bases between the two ends. From germline, CDR1 is SGHDN and CDR2 FVKESK. This CDR3 spans 11 amino acids. CDR3 in amino acids: CASSQADEQYF. The CDR3 region has the DNA TGTGCCAGCAGCCAAGCCGACGAGCAGTACTTC.

The V call is TRBV7-3, the J call TRBJ2-2; 8 bases fit TRBD2. With 0 bases clipped from V and 7 bases from J, the junction kept 13 bases outside the gene matches. CDR3 length: 18 amino acids. Germline V CDR1 and CDR2: SGHTA, FQGTGA. Here the CDR3 reads CASSLTRISGVLGGELFF. CDR3 DNA: TGTGCCAGCAGCTTAACGCGGATTAGCGGGGTACTTGGCGGGGAGCTGTTTTTT.

This clone showed up just once. This sequence joins TRBV28 and TRBJ2-1, with D tentatively TRBD1 (6 bases). The CDR3 loop spans 13 amino acids. Germline-derived CDR1 and CDR2 are MDHEN and SYDVKM. V lost 10 bases and J 2 bases, leaving 12 bases between the germline ends. The CDR3 region is CATVGGPYNEQFF. The CDR3 nucleotides read TGTGCCACCGTAGGGGGACCCTACAATGAGCAGTTCTTC. The full variable domain, rest sourced from reference TRBV28 and TRBJ2-1, is DVKVTQSSRYLVKRTGEKVFLECVQDMDHENMFWYRQDPGLGLRLIYFSYDVKMKEKGDIPEGYSVSREKKERFSLILESASTNQTSMYLCATVGGPYNEQFFGPGTRLTVL.